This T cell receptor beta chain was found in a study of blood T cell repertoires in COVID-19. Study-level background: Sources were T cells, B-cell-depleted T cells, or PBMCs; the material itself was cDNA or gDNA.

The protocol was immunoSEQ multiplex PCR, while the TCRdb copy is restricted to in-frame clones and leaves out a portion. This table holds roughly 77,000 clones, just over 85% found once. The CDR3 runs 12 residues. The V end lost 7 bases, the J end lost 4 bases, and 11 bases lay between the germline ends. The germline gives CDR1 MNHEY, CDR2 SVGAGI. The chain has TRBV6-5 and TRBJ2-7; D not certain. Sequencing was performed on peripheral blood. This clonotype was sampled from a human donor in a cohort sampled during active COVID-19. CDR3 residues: CASKNRAYEQYF. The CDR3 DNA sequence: TGTGCCAGCAAAAATCGAGCGTACGAGCAGTACTTC.